A selection of T cell receptor beta chains follows, all from one sample in a study of blood T cell repertoires in COVID-19. The assay was immunoSEQ multiplex PCR, and TCRdb's table has in-frame clones only and misses some. The sample includes about 320,000 clones, approximately 90% seen only once; the top ten take 3.9%. The source material was PBMCs or T cells enriched from blood (not recorded which). Receptors were obtained from a young woman who had been exposed to COVID-19. Each CDR3 is given with its conserved first and last residue. D genes are given only for firm matches. A clone size is listed for some rows: how often the clone was seen (once, few, many), or a class if it is expanded.

TRBV6-5,TRBJ2-7,.,.,TGTGCCAGCAGTAGGGCCTTGGGGCCCTACGAGCAGTACTTC,CASSRALGPYEQYF
TRBV7-2,TRBJ2-5,.,.,TGTGCCAGCAGCTTGAGGGGTAGCGGCTTTGTTCAAGAGACCCAGTACTTC,CASSLRGSGFVQETQYF
TRBV9,TRBJ1-1,TRBD1,.,TGTGCCAGCAGCGCCTTTGGCAGGGGGCACACTGAAGCTTTCTTT,CASSAFGRGHTEAFF
TRBV29-1,TRBJ1-2,.,few,TGCAGCGTTAACAGGGATGGCGCCGGCTACACCTTC,CSVNRDGAGYTF
TRBV6-5,TRBJ1-1,TRBD1,.,TGTGCCAGCAGTTCCGGACAGGCAAGGTCTTTCTTT,CASSSGQARSFF
TRBV3-1/TRBV3-2,TRBJ2-5,TRBD1,.,TGTGCCAGCAACACCGGGACAGGCAAAGAGACCCAGTACTTC,CASNTGTGKETQYF
TRBV7-9,TRBJ1-1,.,.,TGTGCCAGCAGCTCTGGGGGAGGGGAAGCTGAAGCTTTCTTT,CASSSGGGEAEAFF
TRBV5-4,TRBJ1-6,.,.,TGTGCCAGCAGCGATCGCCGAACTTCGAGCTCCTATAATTCACCCCTCCACTTT,CASSDRRTSSSYNSPLHF
TRBV5-6,TRBJ2-1,TRBD1,few,TGTGCCAGCAGCTTGGGGGACAGGGTCAATGAGCAGTTCTTC,CASSLGDRVNEQFF
TRBV21-1,TRBJ1-2,.,.,TGTGCCAGCAGAAATGACAGAGCTTTGGGGCAGGGCTACACCTTC,CASRNDRALGQGYTF
TRBV29-1,TRBJ1-4,TRBD1,.,TGCAGCGCCTGGGGGACAGGGCTCGAAAAACTGTTTTTT,CSAWGTGLEKLFF
TRBV5-3,TRBJ1-2,TRBD1,.,TGTGCCAGAAGCCAAGGGTACCGGACAGGGCATGGCTACACCTTC,CARSQGYRTGHGYTF
TRBV5-1,TRBJ1-3,.,.,TGCGCCAGCTCCCAGGGCGTCGGTGGAAACACCATATATTTT,CASSQGVGGNTIYF
TRBV24-1,TRBJ2-3,.,.,TGTGCCACCAGTAACCCGAGCATGGCAGATACGCAGTATTTT,CATSNPSMADTQYF
TRBV29-1,TRBJ2-5,.,.,TGCAGCGTTGTTTGGCAGGGGGGTGAGACCCAGTACTTC,CSVVWQGGETQYF
TRBV5-6,TRBJ2-1,.,.,TGTGCCAGCAGCGCGGGACAGATCTACAATGAGCAGTTCTTC,CASSAGQIYNEQFF
TRBV29-1,TRBJ2-3,.,.,TGCAGCGTTGGGGCAGGGTACACAGATACGCAGTATTTT,CSVGAGYTDTQYF
TRBV7-9,TRBJ1-3,TRBD1,.,TGTGCCAGCAGCTTACCAGGGACAGGAGTTGGAAACACCATATATTTT,CASSLPGTGVGNTIYF
TRBV5-8,TRBJ1-1,.,.,TGTGCCAGCAGCCCACTCCGGGTTAATTCGGGCACTGAAGCTTTCTTT,CASSPLRVNSGTEAFF
TRBV6-5,TRBJ2-1,TRBD2,.,TGTGCCAGCAGTTCCAGCGGGGGTTACAATGAGCAGTTCTTC,CASSSSGGYNEQFF
TRBV12-3/TRBV12-4,TRBJ2-1,.,.,TGTGCCAGCAGTTTCGACAGTTACAATGAGCAGTTCTTC,CASSFDSYNEQFF
TRBV30,TRBJ2-7,.,few,TGTGCCTGGAGCCTTATCTACGAGCAGTACTTC,CAWSLIYEQYF
TRBV9,TRBJ1-4,.,.,TGTGCCAGCAGCGTAGGATTGGGCTATGAAAAACTGTTTTTT,CASSVGLGYEKLFF